This is a list of T cell receptor beta chains from one sample in a study of T cell repertoires in cytomegalovirus infection. A single record per CDR3 protein comes from TCRdb applying MiXCR to the reads. The data hold approximately 150,000 distinct CDR3 sequences, with 15% to 20% observed a single time. Sequenced: CD8+ T cells from PBMCs. All receptors come from a human donor in good health (CMV status not recorded). Some clones in this sample may be carry-over from other donors' samples. Each CDR3 is given with its conserved first and last residue. A D gene is named only where the DNA matches it firmly. Clone size is stated in some rows and not others, as once, few, many or a class when expanded.

D	V	size	J	CDR3	DNA
.	TRBV6-5	few	TRBJ1-2	CASRPRPPDGPGYTF	TGTGCCAGCAGACCAAGACCCCCCGATGGCCCCGGCTACACCTTC
TRBD1	TRBV6-2/TRBV6-3	.	TRBJ2-7	CASSYTRQGASYEQYF	TGTGCCAGCAGTTACACGAGGCAGGGGGCTTCCTACGAGCAGTACTTC
.	TRBV28	.	TRBJ2-5	CASSLFRELETQYF	TGTGCCAGCAGCCTCTTTCGGGAGTTGGAGACCCAGTACTTC
.	TRBV7-3	.	TRBJ2-1	CASSLRTNSPYNEQFF	TGTGCCAGCAGCTTAAGGACTAACTCTCCCTACAATGAGCAGTTCTTC
.	TRBV7-8	many	TRBJ2-2	CALARNTGELFF	TGTGCCCTCGCGCGGAACACCGGGGAGCTGTTTTTT
.	TRBV7-6	many	TRBJ2-1	CASSLDRSKYNEQFF	TGTGCCAGCAGCTTAGACAGATCAAAATACAATGAGCAGTTCTTC
.	TRBV20-1	.	TRBJ2-7	CSARERDNYEQYF	TGCAGTGCTAGAGAGCGGGATAATTACGAGCAGTACTTC
TRBD1	TRBV19	.	TRBJ2-3	CASSDRQGAADTQYF	TGTGCCAGTAGTGATCGACAGGGGGCCGCAGATACGCAGTATTTT
TRBD1	TRBV7-8	many	TRBJ2-7	CASTSMTGSTYEQYF	TGTGCCAGCACCTCGATGACAGGGAGTACCTACGAGCAGTACTTC
TRBD1	TRBV2	.	TRBJ2-2	CASSEGTGGLGELFF	TGTGCCAGCAGTGAAGGGACAGGAGGACTCGGGGAGCTGTTTTTT
.	TRBV7-9	.	TRBJ2-7	CASSPKAGEQYF	TGTGCCAGCAGCCCCAAAGCCGGCGAGCAGTACTTC
.	TRBV7-9	.	TRBJ2-2	CASSLVGSHGELFF	TGTGCCAGCAGCTTAGTTGGCAGCCACGGGGAGCTGTTTTTT
TRBD2	TRBV2	.	TRBJ2-1	CASRRTSGNHNEQFF	TGTGCCAGCAGGAGGACTAGCGGGAACCACAATGAGCAGTTCTTC
TRBD1	TRBV6-6	once	TRBJ2-7	CASSFDRGSYEQYF	TGTGCCAGCAGTTTCGACAGGGGATCCTACGAGCAGTACTTC
.	TRBV7-9	many	TRBJ2-7	CASSPPMGEQYF	TGTGCCAGCAGCCCCCCTATGGGAGAGCAGTACTTC
TRBD1	TRBV7-9	few	TRBJ1-5	CASSSSGTGVVLSNQPQHF	TGTGCCAGCAGCTCCTCCGGGACAGGGGTGGTTCTCTCCAATCAGCCCCAGCATTTT
TRBD2	TRBV6-1	few	TRBJ2-7	CASKSARTSGEWSSYEQYF	TGTGCCAGCAAATCTGCTAGGACTAGCGGAGAGTGGAGCTCCTACGAGCAGTACTTC
TRBD2	TRBV7-6	.	TRBJ2-2	CASSPGGPGTGELFF	TGTGCCAGCAGCCCGGGGGGGCCGGGGACCGGGGAGCTGTTTTTT
TRBD1	TRBV20-1	once	TRBJ1-2	CSAPGQGARNYGYTF	TGCAGTGCCCCGGGACAGGGGGCGAGGAACTATGGCTACACCTTC
TRBD2	TRBV6-6	few	TRBJ2-7	CASSYSISGGYEQYF	TGTGCCAGCAGTTACTCCATTAGCGGGGGCTACGAGCAGTACTTC
TRBD2	TRBV7-2	.	TRBJ2-7	CASSFSGVDYEQYF	TGTGCCAGCAGCTTTAGCGGGGTGGACTACGAGCAGTACTTC
.	TRBV28	few	TRBJ1-1	CASSLIIGDEAFF	TGTGCCAGCAGTTTAATCATCGGTGATGAAGCTTTCTTT
TRBD2	TRBV6-2/TRBV6-3	many	TRBJ2-1	CASSYSTGGSYNEQFF	TGTGCCAGCAGTTACTCGACGGGGGGTTCCTACAATGAGCAGTTCTTC
.	TRBV7-2	many	TRBJ2-5	CASSLVPHGREDLGRRETQYF	TGTGCCAGCAGCTTAGTGCCGCATGGGAGAGAAGACCTGGGGCGCAGGGAGACCCAGTACTTC
TRBD2	TRBV19	.	TRBJ2-1	CASSISGGEYNEQFF	TGTGCCAGTAGTATTAGCGGGGGGGAGTACAATGAGCAGTTCTTC
.	TRBV19	.	TRBJ2-1	CASSIALGVEQFF	TGTGCCAGTAGTATAGCTTTGGGTGTTGAGCAGTTCTTC
.	TRBV15	few	TRBJ2-5	CATSRDLAKQETQYF	TGTGCCACCAGCAGAGATCTGGCGAAACAAGAGACCCAGTACTTC
.	TRBV7-8	many	TRBJ1-1	CASRRGMNTEAFF	TGTGCCAGCAGACGGGGCATGAACACTGAAGCTTTCTTT
TRBD1	TRBV23-1	.	TRBJ2-1	CASRLGQTSYNEQFF	TGCGCCAGCAGGCTGGGACAGACCTCCTACAATGAGCAGTTCTTC
TRBD1	TRBV7-8	.	TRBJ2-1	CASSFYTGTGVQRNEQFF	TGTGCCAGCAGCTTCTATACCGGGACAGGGGTACAAAGGAATGAGCAGTTCTTC
.	TRBV6-1	few	TRBJ2-7	CASSGIPGRREQYF	TGTGCCAGCTCTGGGATCCCAGGGCGTCGCGAGCAGTACTTC
.	TRBV12-3/TRBV12-4	few	TRBJ1-2	CASSLNGPGYGYTF	TGTGCCAGCAGTTTAAACGGGCCTGGCTATGGCTACACCTTC
TRBD2	TRBV20-1	few	TRBJ2-1	CSARSRVRGDNEQFF	TGCAGTGCTAGATCGCGGGTGCGGGGGGACAATGAGCAGTTCTTC
.	TRBV7-9	many	TRBJ2-5	CASSLDGQETQYF	TGTGCCAGCAGCTTAGACGGACAAGAGACCCAGTACTTC
.	TRBV27	.	TRBJ2-2	CASSLYTTANTGELFF	TGTGCCAGCAGTCTATACACGACCGCGAACACCGGGGAGCTGTTTTTT
.	TRBV6-6	.	TRBJ2-7	CASSYSTRPPGEQYF	TGTGCCAGCAGTTACTCGACGCGTCCCCCCGGCGAGCAGTACTTC
TRBD1	TRBV6-1	few	TRBJ1-5	CASRGTDFNNQPQHF	TGTGCCAGCAGAGGGACAGATTTTAACAATCAGCCCCAGCATTTT
.	TRBV7-2	few	TRBJ2-5	CASSRDQGTQETQYF	TGTGCCAGCAGCCGGGACCAGGGCACACAAGAGACCCAGTACTTC
.	TRBV20-1	few	TRBJ1-2	CSASPQFIPGGYTF	TGCAGTGCTAGCCCACAGTTTATACCAGGGGGCTACACCTTC
.	TRBV28	.	TRBJ2-1	CASCGRRGPHSYNEQFF	TGTGCCAGCTGTGGTCGGAGGGGACCCCACTCCTACAATGAGCAGTTCTTC
.	TRBV7-8	few	TRBJ2-3	CASSLEFSDTQYF	TGTGCCAGCAGCTTAGAATTCTCTGATACGCAGTATTTT
TRBD1	TRBV25-1	few	TRBJ1-1	CASRWDRGLNTEAFF	TGTGCCAGCAGATGGGACAGGGGGCTGAACACTGAAGCTTTCTTT
.	TRBV28	.	TRBJ2-1	CASSLGGGGVFDEQFF	TGTGCCAGCAGTCTAGGGGGTGGGGGAGTTTTCGATGAGCAGTTCTTC
.	TRBV12-3/TRBV12-4	few	TRBJ1-1	CASSLGRRNTEAFF	TGTGCCAGCAGTTTAGGGAGGAGAAACACTGAAGCTTTCTTT
.	TRBV5-1	many	TRBJ2-1	CASSTDYNEQFF	TGCGCCAGCAGCACGGATTACAATGAGCAGTTCTTC
TRBD1	TRBV7-2	many	TRBJ1-4	CASSSNRGSGEKLFF	TGTGCCAGCAGTTCTAACAGGGGGAGTGGTGAAAAACTGTTTTTT
.	TRBV7-8	few	TRBJ2-5	CASSQWGIEETQYF	TGTGCCAGCAGCCAGTGGGGGATAGAAGAGACCCAGTACTTC
.	TRBV14	few	TRBJ2-7	CASSQGARPDEQYF	TGTGCCAGCAGCCAAGGGGCCCGCCCGGACGAGCAGTACTTC
TRBD1	TRBV19	few	TRBJ2-1	CASSIGAGGRNEQFF	TGTGCCAGTAGTATTGGCGCAGGGGGACGGAATGAGCAGTTCTTC
TRBD1	TRBV7-9	.	TRBJ1-1	CASTPTGSLNEAFF	TGTGCCAGCACCCCGACAGGGAGCCTCAATGAAGCTTTCTTT